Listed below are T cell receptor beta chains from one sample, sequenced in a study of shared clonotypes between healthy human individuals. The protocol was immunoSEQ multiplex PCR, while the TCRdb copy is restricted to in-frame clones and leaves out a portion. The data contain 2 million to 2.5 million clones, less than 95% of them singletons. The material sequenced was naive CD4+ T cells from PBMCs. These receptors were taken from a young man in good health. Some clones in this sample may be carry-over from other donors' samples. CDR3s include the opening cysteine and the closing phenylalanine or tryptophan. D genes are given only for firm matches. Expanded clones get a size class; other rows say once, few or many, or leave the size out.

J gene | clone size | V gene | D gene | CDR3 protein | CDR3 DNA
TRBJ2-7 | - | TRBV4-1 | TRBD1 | CASSPTTGGIYEQYF | TGCGCCAGCAGCCCTACGACAGGGGGAATCTACGAGCAGTACTTC
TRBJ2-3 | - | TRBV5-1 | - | CASSLAWGRADTQYF | TGCGCCAGCAGCTTGGCCTGGGGGCGCGCAGATACGCAGTATTTT
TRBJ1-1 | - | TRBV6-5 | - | CASSQGLNTEAFF | TGTGCCAGCAGCCAGGGATTGAACACTGAAGCTTTCTTT
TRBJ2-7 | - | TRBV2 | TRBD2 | CASSDGLANYEQYF | TGTGCCAGCAGCGACGGACTAGCGAACTACGAGCAGTACTTC
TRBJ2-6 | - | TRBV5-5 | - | CASSPAPTSSGANVLTF | TGTGCCAGCAGCCCTGCCCCTACTAGCTCTGGGGCCAACGTCCTGACTTTC
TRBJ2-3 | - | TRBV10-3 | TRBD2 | CAINPAGSTDTQYF | TGTGCCATCAACCCAGCGGGATCCACAGATACGCAGTATTTT
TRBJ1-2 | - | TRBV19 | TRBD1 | CASMQGAGGYTF | TGTGCCAGTATGCAGGGGGCAGGGGGCTACACCTTC
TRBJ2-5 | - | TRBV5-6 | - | CASSRKWGKSETQYF | TGTGCCAGCAGCCGGAAGTGGGGGAAATCCGAGACCCAGTACTTC
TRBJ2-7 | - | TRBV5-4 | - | CASSLGSRTYEQYF | TGTGCCAGCAGCTTGGGTTCACGAACCTACGAGCAGTACTTC
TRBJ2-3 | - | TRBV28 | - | CASSPPTGTDTQYF | TGTGCCAGCAGTCCTCCCACTGGAACAGATACGCAGTATTTT
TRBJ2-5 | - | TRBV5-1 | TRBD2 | CASSESGRASGYQETQYF | TGCGCCAGCAGCGAGTCGGGGAGGGCTAGCGGGTACCAAGAGACCCAGTACTTC
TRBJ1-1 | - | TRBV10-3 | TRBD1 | CAIRTTGDTEAFF | TGTGCCATCCGCACAACAGGGGACACTGAAGCTTTCTTT
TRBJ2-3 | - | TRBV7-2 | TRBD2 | CASSLREGVTDTQYF | TGTGCCAGCAGCTTAAGGGAGGGAGTCACAGATACGCAGTATTTT
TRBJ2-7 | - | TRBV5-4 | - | CASSLWPGEENEQYF | TGTGCCAGCAGCTTGTGGCCAGGGGAAGAAAACGAGCAGTACTTC
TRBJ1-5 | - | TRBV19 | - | CASSSGVISNQPQHF | TGTGCCAGTAGTTCGGGGGTTATTAGCAATCAGCCCCAGCATTTT
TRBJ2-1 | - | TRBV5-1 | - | CASSLGPASYNEQFF | TGCGCCAGCAGCTTGGGGCCAGCCTCCTACAATGAGCAGTTCTTC
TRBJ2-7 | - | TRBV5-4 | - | CASSLGGRNPYEQYF | TGTGCCAGCAGCTTAGGGGGGCGAAATCCCTACGAGCAGTACTTC
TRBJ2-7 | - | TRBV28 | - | CASSPYGTGSYEQYF | TGTGCCAGCAGCCCCTACGGGACGGGATCCTACGAGCAGTACTTC
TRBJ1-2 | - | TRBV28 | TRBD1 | CASAPGTGNFHGYTF | TGTGCCAGCGCCCCCGGGACAGGGAACTTCCATGGCTACACCTTC
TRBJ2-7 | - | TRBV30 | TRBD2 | CAWTKGLGGDEQYF | TGTGCCTGGACCAAGGGACTAGGGGGGGACGAGCAGTACTTC
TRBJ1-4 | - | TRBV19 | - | CASFGRNNEKLFF | TGTGCCAGTTTCGGACGGAACAATGAAAAACTGTTTTTT
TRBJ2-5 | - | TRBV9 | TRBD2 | CASSEGPGGETQYF | TGTGCCAGCAGCGAAGGACCCGGGGGGGAGACCCAGTACTTC
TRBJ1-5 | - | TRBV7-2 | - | CASSLTGGNQPQHF | TGTGCCAGCAGCTTAACGGGTGGCAATCAGCCCCAGCATTTT
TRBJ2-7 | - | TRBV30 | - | CAWRPLGRSYEQYF | TGTGCCTGGAGGCCCCTAGGGAGGTCCTACGAGCAGTACTTC
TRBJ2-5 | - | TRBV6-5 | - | CASRRQETQYF | TGTGCCAGCAGGAGGCAAGAGACCCAGTACTTC
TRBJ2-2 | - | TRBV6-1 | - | CASSEVGANTGELFF | TGTGCCAGCAGTGAAGTCGGGGCCAACACCGGGGAGCTGTTTTTT
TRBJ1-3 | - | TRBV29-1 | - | CSVEDLGVSENTIYF | TGCAGCGTTGAAGATCTGGGGGTGTCTGAAAACACCATATATTTT
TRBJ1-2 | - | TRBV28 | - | CASSLPQGSYGYTF | TGTGCCAGCAGTCTACCTCAGGGGAGCTATGGCTACACCTTC
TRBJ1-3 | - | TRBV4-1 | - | CASSPSDVSGNTIYF | TGCGCCAGCAGCCCATCGGACGTCTCTGGAAACACCATATATTTT
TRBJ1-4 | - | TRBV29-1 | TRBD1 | CSVTGTGRSELFF | TGCAGCGTTACCGGGACAGGGAGGTCAGAACTGTTTTTT
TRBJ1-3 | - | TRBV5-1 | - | CASSQAGTKGNTIYF | TGCGCCAGCAGCCAGGCCGGGACAAAGGGAAACACCATATATTTT
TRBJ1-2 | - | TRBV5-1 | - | CASRQEAGHYGYTF | TGCGCCAGCAGACAGGAAGCGGGGCATTATGGCTACACCTTC
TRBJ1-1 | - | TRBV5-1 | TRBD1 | CASSLGGGTGLAFF | TGCGCCAGCAGCCTGGGAGGAGGGACAGGGTTAGCTTTCTTT
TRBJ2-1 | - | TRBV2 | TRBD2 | CASSGTSGYDNEQFF | TGTGCCAGCAGTGGTACTAGCGGGTACGACAATGAGCAGTTCTTC
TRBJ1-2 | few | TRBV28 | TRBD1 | CASSPSGQGRNYGYTF | TGTGCCAGCAGTCCGTCGGGACAGGGGCGTAACTATGGCTACACCTTC